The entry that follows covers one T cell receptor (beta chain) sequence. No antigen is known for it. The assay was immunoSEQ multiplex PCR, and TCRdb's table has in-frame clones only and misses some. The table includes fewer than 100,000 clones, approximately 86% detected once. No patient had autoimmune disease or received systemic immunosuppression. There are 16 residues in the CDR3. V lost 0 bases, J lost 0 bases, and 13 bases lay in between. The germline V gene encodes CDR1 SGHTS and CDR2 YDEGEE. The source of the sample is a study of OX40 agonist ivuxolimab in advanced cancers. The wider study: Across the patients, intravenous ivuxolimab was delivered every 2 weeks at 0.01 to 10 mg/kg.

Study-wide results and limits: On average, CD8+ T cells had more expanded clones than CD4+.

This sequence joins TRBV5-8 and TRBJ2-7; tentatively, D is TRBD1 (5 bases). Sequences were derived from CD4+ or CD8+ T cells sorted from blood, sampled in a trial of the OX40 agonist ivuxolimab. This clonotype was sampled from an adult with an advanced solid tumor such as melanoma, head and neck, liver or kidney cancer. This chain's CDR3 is CASSLAVQASSYEQYF. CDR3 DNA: TGTGCCAGCAGCTTGGCCGTACAGGCCAGCTCCTACGAGCAGTACTTC.